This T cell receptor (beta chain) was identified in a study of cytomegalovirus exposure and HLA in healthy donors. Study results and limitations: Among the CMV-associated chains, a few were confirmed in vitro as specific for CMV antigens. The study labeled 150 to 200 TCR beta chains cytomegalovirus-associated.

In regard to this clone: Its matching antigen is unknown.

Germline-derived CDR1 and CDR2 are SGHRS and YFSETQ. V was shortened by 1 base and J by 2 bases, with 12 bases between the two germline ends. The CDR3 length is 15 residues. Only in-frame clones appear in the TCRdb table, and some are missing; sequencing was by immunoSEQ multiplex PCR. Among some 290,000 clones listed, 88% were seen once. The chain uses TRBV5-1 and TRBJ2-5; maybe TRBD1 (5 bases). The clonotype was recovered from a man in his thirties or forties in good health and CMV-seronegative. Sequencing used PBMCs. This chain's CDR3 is CASSLSGSWQETQYF. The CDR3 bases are TGCGCCAGCAGCTTGTCAGGGTCTTGGCAAGAGACCCAGTACTTC.